This TCR beta chain was sequenced in a study of vaccination and CD4 T cells after COVID-19. On this clonotype itself: Its antigen is currently unknown.

Germline CDR1 GTSNPN, CDR2 SVGIG (reference sequence). The CDR3 sequence is 17 residues long. V shed 5 bases and J 0 bases; nucleotides not matched to a gene: 13. As for treatment: approximately nine-day PBMC culture with coronavirus spike peptide pools or control peptides (ViraFEST assay). Oncomine TCR Beta short-read sequencing was applied to DNA from cultured CD4+ T cells. DNA came from CD4+ T cells after culture. TCRdb redid the calling of the PCR reads with MiXCR, one entry per CDR3 protein. Of approximately 22,000 distinct CDR3 sequences listed, 38% were seen once; the top ten hold about 18%. Specimen: CD4+ T cells from blood, cultured in vitro, collected before SARS-CoV-2 vaccination. The V call is TRBV30, the J call TRBJ2-7, with 10 bases matching TRBD1. This receptor was identified in a human donor who received a COVID-19 vaccine. Here the CDR3 reads CAWDGGTGADSSYEQYF. CDR3 nucleotide sequence: TGTGCCTGGGACGGGGGGACAGGGGCGGACAGCTCCTACGAGCAGTACTTC. The full variable domain, with the rest looked up from reference TRBV30 and TRBJ2-7, is SQTIHQWPATLVQPVGSPLSLECTVEGTSNPNLYWYRQAAGRGLQLLFYSVGIGQISSEVPQNLSASRPQDRQFILSSKKLLLSDSGFYLCAWDGGTGADSSYEQYFGPGTRLTVT.